This TCR beta chain was sequenced for a study of regulatory T cells in long-lasting Graves disease. Investigators prepared the TCR beta libraries by applying iRepertoire HTBI primers and Arm-PCR of CDR3 regions. TCRdb reprocessed the multiplex PCR reads with MiXCR, giving one entry per CDR3 protein. The table lists roughly 700,000 distinct CDR3 sequences, 25% to 30% of them singletons. Findings and limits, study-wide: Persistent disease was characterized by preferential usage of TRBV28, TRBJ1-2 and TRBJ2-5.

Time point defined: persistent/refractory GD, antithyroid drugs over 5 years with positive TRAb. From PBMCs, RNA was extracted and then used to make the TCR library. Each patient gave approximately 9 milliliters of EDTA-anticoagulated peripheral blood. This clonotype was counted only a few times. Its target is not known. Germline V lookup: CDR1 DFQATT, CDR2 SNEGSKA (reference sequence). J gave up 0 bases and V 5 bases, and 16 bases lay outside the gene matches. This CDR3 is built from 18 residues. Sequenced here: peripheral blood mononuclear cells (PBMCs), sampled when the disease was refractory, from a patient treated with antithyroid drugs. The chain carries TRBV20-1 and TRBJ1-5; 7 positions agree with TRBD1. The sequence came from a female donor with Graves disease. CDR3 sequence: CSAGAGTAGLNSNQPQHF. CDR3 bases: TGCAGTGCTGGCGCCGGGACAGCCGGATTGAATAGCAATCAGCCCCAGCATTTT.